This record looks at one TCR beta chain sequence and its context. What it recognizes is unknown. J was trimmed by 2 bases and V by 0 bases; bases with no gene match: 4. The V gene's germline CDR1 is LGHNA and CDR2 YSLEER. There are 17 residues in the CDR3. The data stem from a study of cytomegalovirus exposure and HLA in healthy donors. Across the study: Inside one of the first data releases sat about 85 million unique TCRs taken from HLA-typed donors. The study, taken as a whole, reports: Many donors shared some public TCRs, even though most TCR sequences were rare. Associated with HLA alleles at 0.05 false discovery rate in a later analysis were some 18,000 TCR beta sequences.

Healthy bone marrow donors supplied every sample. Primers included in the PCR were 60 Vbeta and 13 Jbeta primers. Clones were read by immunoSEQ multiplex PCR, and TCRdb kept only the in-frame ones, dropping some. Counted here are 180,000 or so clones, roughly 80% occurring once; the ten biggest clones make up around 7.7%. The chain is built from TRBV4-3 and TRBJ2-5; 12 bases are a match to TRBD2. The sample was PBMCs. This clonotype was obtained from a woman aged 40 to 49 in good health and CMV-seropositive. The DNA of the CDR3 is TGCGCCAGCAGCCAAGATCGAGGACTAGCGGGACAAGAGACCCAGTACTTC. It yields the protein CASSQDRGLAGQETQYF.